The sequence of this T cell receptor (beta chain) was determined in a study of CD8 T cells in ankylosing spondylitis. Findings and limits, study-wide: Seemingly characteristic of ankylosing spondylitis blood was a TCR beta motif consisting of about 8 highly homologous variants.

Note on this clonotype: What it recognizes is unknown.

TCRdb reanalysed the 5' RACE reads using MiXCR and keeps one entry per CDR3 protein. The profile shows 100,000 or so distinct CDR3 sequences, around 8.3% of them singletons. Germline V gene sequence: CDR1 DFQATT, CDR2 SNEGSKA (reference sequence). After removal of 5 bases from V and 2 bases from J, the junction contained 7 bases not matched to a gene. The length of the CDR3 is 14 residues. The specimen was blood, either unsorted or a sorted T cell fraction (not recorded which). The receptor was derived from a male donor with ankylosing spondylitis. J is TRBJ2-7 and V is TRBV20-1; the match to TRBD2 covers 9 bases. CDR3 sequence (DNA): TGCAGTGCTGTGACTAGCGGCACAGCCTACGAGCAGTACTTC. It specifies CSAVTSGTAYEQYF.